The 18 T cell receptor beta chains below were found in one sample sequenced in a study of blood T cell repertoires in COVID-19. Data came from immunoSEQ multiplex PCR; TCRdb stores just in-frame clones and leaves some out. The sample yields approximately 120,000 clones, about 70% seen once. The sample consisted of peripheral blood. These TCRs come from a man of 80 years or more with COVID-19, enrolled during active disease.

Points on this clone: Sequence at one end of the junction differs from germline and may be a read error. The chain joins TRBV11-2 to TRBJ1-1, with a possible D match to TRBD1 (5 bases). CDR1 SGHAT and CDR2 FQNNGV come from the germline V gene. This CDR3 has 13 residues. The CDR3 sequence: CASSLDRNTEAFF. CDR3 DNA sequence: TGTGCCAGCAGCCTAGACAGAAACACTGAAGCTTTCTTT.

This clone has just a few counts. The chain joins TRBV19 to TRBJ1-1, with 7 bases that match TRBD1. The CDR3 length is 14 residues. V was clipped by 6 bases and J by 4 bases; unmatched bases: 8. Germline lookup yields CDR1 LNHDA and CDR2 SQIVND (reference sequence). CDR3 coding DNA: TGTGCCAGTAGGGGACAGCGTGAAGGCACTGAAGCTTTCTTT. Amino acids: CASRGQREGTEAFF.

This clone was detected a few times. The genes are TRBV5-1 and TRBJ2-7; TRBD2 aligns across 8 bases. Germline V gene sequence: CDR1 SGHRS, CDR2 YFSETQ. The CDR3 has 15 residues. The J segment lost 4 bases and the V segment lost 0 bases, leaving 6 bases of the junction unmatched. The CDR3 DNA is TGCGCCAGCAGCTTGGAGGGTAGCGGGATTTACGAGCAGTACTTC. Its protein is CASSLEGSGIYEQYF. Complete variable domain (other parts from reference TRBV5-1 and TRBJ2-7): KAGVTQTPRYLIKTRGQQVTLSCSPISGHRSVSWYQQTPGQGLQFLFEYFSETQRNKGNFPGRFSGRQFSNSRSEMNVSTLELGDSALYLCASSLEGSGIYEQYFGPGTRLTVT.

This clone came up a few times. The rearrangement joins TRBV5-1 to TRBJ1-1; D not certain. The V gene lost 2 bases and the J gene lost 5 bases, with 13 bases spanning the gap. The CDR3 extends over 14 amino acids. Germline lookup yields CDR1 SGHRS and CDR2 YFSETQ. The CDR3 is CASSFGSGGTEAFF. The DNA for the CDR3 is TGCGCCAGCAGCTTTGGTTCGGGAGGGACTGAAGCTTTCTTT.

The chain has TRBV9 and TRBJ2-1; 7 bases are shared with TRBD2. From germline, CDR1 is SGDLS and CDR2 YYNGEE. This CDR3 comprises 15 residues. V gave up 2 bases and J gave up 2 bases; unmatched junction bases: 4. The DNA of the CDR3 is TGTGCCAGCAGCGTCCGGCTAGCGGCCTACAATGAGCAGTTCTTC. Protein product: CASSVRLAAYNEQFF.

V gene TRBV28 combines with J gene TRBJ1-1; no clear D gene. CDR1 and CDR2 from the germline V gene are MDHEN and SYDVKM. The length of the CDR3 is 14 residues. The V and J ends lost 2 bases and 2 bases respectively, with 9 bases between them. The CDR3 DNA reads TGTGCCAGCAGTTTAACGGGATTTAACACTGAAGCTTTCTTT. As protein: CASSLTGFNTEAFF.

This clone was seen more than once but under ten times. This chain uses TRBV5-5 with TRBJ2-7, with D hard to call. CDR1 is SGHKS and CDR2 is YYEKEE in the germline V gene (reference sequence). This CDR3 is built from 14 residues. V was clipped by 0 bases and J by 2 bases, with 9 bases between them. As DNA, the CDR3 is TGTGCCAGCAGCTTGGTGAGCTCTCCCTACGAGCAGTACTTC. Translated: CASSLVSSPYEQYF.

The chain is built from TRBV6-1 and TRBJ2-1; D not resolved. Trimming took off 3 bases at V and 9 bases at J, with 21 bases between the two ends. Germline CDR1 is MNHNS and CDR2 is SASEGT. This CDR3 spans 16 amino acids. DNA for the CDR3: TGTGCCAGCAGTGAGTGGTGGGCAGGCCCAGGCCTTGAGCAGTTCTTC. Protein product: CASSEWWAGPGLEQFF.

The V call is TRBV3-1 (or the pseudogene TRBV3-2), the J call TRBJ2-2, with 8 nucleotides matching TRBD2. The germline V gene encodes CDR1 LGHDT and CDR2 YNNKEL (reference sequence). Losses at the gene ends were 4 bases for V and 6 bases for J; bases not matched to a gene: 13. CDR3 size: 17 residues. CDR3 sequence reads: CASSLDWTSQVPGELFF. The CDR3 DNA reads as TGTGCCAGCAGCCTTGACTGGACTAGCCAAGTCCCCGGGGAGCTGTTTTTT.

For the CDR3, the DNA is TGTGCTAGTGGTTTGACCTTCCAGGGTACAGCTAACTATGGCTACACCTTC. Translating gives CASGLTFQGTANYGYTF. V gene TRBV12-5 combines with J gene TRBJ1-2; maybe TRBD1 (5 bases). CDR1 LGHNT and CDR2 FRNRAP come from the germline V gene. The CDR3 loop spans 17 amino acids. V was shortened by 2 bases and J by 0 bases, with 16 bases between the two germline ends.

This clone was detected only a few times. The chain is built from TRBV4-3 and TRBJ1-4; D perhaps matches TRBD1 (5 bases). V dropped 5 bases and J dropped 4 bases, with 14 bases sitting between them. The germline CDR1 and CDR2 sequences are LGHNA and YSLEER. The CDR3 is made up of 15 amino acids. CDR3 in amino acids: CASSVNRGDNEKLFF. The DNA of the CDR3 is TGCGCCAGCAGCGTGAACCGGGGGGATAATGAAAAACTGTTTTTT.

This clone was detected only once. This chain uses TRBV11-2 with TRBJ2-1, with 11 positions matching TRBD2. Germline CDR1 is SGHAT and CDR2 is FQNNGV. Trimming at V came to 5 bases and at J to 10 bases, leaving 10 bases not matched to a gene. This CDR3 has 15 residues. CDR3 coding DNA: TGTGCCAGCAGCAAAACGAAGGGACTAGCGGAAGAGCAGTTCTTC. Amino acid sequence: CASSKTKGLAEEQFF. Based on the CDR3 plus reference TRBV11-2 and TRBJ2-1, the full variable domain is EAGVAQSPRYKIIEKRQSVAFWCNPISGHATLYWYQQILGQGPKLLIQFQNNGVVDDSQLPKDRFSAERLKGVDSTLKIQPAKLEDSAVYLCASSKTKGLAEEQFFGPGTRLTVL.

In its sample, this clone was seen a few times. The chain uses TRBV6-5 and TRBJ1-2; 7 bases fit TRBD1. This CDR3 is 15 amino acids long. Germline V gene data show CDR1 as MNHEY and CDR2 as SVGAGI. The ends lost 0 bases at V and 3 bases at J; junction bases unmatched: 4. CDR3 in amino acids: CASSYSGQGDYGYTF. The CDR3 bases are TGTGCCAGCAGTTACTCAGGGCAGGGGGACTATGGCTACACCTTC.

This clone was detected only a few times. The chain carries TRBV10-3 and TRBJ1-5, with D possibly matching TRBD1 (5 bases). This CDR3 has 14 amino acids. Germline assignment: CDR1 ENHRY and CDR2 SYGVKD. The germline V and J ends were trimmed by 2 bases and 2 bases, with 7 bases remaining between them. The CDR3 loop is CAISEGAGNQPQHF. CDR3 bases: TGTGCCATCAGTGAGGGGGCGGGCAATCAGCCCCAGCATTTT.

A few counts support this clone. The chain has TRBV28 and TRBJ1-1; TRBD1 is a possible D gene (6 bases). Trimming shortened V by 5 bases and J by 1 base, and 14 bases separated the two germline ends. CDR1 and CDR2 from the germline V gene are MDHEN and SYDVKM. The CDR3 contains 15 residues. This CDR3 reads CASSATETGNTEAFF. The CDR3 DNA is TGTGCCAGCAGTGCCACGGAGACAGGGAACACTGAAGCTTTCTTT.

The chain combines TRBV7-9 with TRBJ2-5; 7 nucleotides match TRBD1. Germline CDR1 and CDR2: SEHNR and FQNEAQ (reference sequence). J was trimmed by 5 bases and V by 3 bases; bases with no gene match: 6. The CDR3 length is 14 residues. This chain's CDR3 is CASSFRQGRETQYF. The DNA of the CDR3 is TGTGCCAGCAGCTTTAGACAGGGAAGGGAGACCCAGTACTTC.

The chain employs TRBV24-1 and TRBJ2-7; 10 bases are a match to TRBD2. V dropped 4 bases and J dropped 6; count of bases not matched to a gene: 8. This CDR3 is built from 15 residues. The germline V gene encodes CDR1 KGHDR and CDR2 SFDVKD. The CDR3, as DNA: TGTGCCACCAGTGAACAAGCGGGAGGGCGGTCCGAGCAGTACTTC. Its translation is CATSEQAGGRSEQYF.

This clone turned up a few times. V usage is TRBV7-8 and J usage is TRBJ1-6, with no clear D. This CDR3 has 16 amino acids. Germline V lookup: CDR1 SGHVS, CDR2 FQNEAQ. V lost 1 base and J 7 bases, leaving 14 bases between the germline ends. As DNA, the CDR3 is TGTGCCAGCAGCTTAGGGGTCGGGGTGGGGAATTCACCCCTCCACTTT. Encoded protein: CASSLGVGVGNSPLHF.